The clone carrying this T cell receptor beta chain was recorded once. Its cognate antigen is unknown. The data stem from a study of Ad26.COV2.S vaccination and SARS-CoV-2 variants. Regarding the study as a whole: After vaccination, substantial breadth of spike-specific CD8+ and CD4+ responses was reported. Vaccine recipients posted higher spike-specific TCR breadth than their placebo counterparts. The study found similar non-spike TCR breadth in vaccine and placebo recipients.

The method was immunoSEQ multiplex PCR; TCRdb's version includes in-frame clones alone and lacks a portion of them. The sample has around 100,000 clones, 80% seen once; the top ten hold 17%. Sample: peripheral blood, taken after recovery from COVID-19. The sequence derives from a human donor who had recovered from COVID-19.

The CDR3 reads CASRIGPAGGAPSTGELFF. The DNA for the CDR3 is TGTGCCAGTAGAATCGGGCCGGCAGGGGGCGCCCCGAGCACCGGGGAGCTGTTTTTT. The chain couples TRBV19 to TRBJ2-2; TRBD1 matches 8 bases. The CDR3 covers 19 residues. The trim removed 6 bases at V and 4 bases at J, leaving 19 bases unmatched. CDR1 is LNHDA and CDR2 is SQIVND in the germline V gene (reference sequence). Complete variable domain (other parts from reference TRBV19 and TRBJ2-2): DGGITQSPKYLFRKEGQNVTLSCEQNLNHDAMYWYRQDPGQGLRLIYYSQIVNDFQKGDIAEGYSVSREKKESFPLTVTSAQKNPTAFYLCASRIGPAGGAPSTGELFFGEGSRLTVL.